A selection of T cell receptor beta chains follows, all from one sample in a study of OX40 agonist ivuxolimab in advanced cancers. The repertoire was sequenced with immunoSEQ multiplex PCR; TCRdb's copy has only in-frame clones and lacks some. This table holds some 50,000 clones, more than 85% found once. The starting material was CD4+ or CD8+ T cells sorted from blood, obtained in a trial of the OX40 agonist ivuxolimab. The source of these receptors is an adult with an advanced solid tumor such as melanoma, head and neck, liver or kidney cancer. Each CDR3 is given with its conserved first and last residue. The order of the fields is clone size, V gene, D gene, J gene, CDR3 protein, CDR3 DNA. A D gene is named only where the DNA matches it firmly. A row's size may be missing; if present it is once, few, many or a size class.

clone size: NA
V gene: TRBV4-2
D gene: TRBD1
J gene: TRBJ2-2
CDR3 protein: CASSQGQTGVTGELFF
CDR3 DNA: TGTGCCAGCAGCCAAGGTCAAACAGGGGTCACCGGGGAGCTGTTTTTT

clone size: NA
V gene: TRBV5-1
D gene: NA
J gene: TRBJ2-7
CDR3 protein: CASSQLKGGPSYEQYF
CDR3 DNA: TGCGCCAGCAGCCAACTTAAAGGCGGTCCCTCCTACGAGCAGTACTTC

clone size: few
V gene: TRBV7-9
D gene: NA
J gene: TRBJ2-7
CDR3 protein: CASAGQNFYEQYF
CDR3 DNA: TGTGCCAGCGCCGGACAGAACTTCTACGAGCAGTACTTC

clone size: NA
V gene: TRBV4-1
D gene: NA
J gene: TRBJ1-5
CDR3 protein: CASSQPIGNQPQHF
CDR3 DNA: TGCGCCAGCAGCCAACCAATAGGCAATCAGCCCCAGCATTTT

clone size: NA
V gene: TRBV19
D gene: TRBD1
J gene: TRBJ2-1
CDR3 protein: CASSRDSHNEQFF
CDR3 DNA: TGTGCCAGTAGTAGGGACAGCCACAATGAGCAGTTCTTC

clone size: NA
V gene: TRBV7-8
D gene: NA
J gene: TRBJ2-7
CDR3 protein: CASSLVSGSNYEQYF
CDR3 DNA: TGTGCCAGCAGCTTAGTATCAGGGAGTAACTACGAGCAGTACTTC

clone size: NA
V gene: TRBV27
D gene: NA
J gene: TRBJ1-2
CDR3 protein: CASSLLGAGYGYTF
CDR3 DNA: TGTGCCAGCAGTTTATTAGGGGCCGGCTATGGCTACACCTTC

clone size: NA
V gene: TRBV27
D gene: TRBD2
J gene: TRBJ2-7
CDR3 protein: CASSLELASSYEQYF
CDR3 DNA: TGTGCCAGCAGTCTAGAACTAGCGTCCTCCTACGAGCAGTACTTC

clone size: NA
V gene: TRBV19
D gene: NA
J gene: TRBJ1-4
CDR3 protein: CASSIEGAPNNEKLFF
CDR3 DNA: TGTGCCAGTAGTATTGAAGGGGCTCCCAATAATGAAAAACTGTTTTTT

clone size: NA
V gene: TRBV19
D gene: NA
J gene: TRBJ2-4
CDR3 protein: CASSIGFRSPKNIQYF
CDR3 DNA: TGTGCCAGTAGTATTGGGTTCAGGAGCCCCAAAAACATTCAGTACTTC

clone size: NA
V gene: TRBV27
D gene: TRBD2
J gene: TRBJ2-7
CDR3 protein: CASSNGGGPYEQYF
CDR3 DNA: TGTGCCAGCAGTAACGGGGGGGGGCCCTACGAGCAGTACTTC

clone size: NA
V gene: TRBV27
D gene: NA
J gene: TRBJ2-7
CDR3 protein: CASSLAGRTYEQYF
CDR3 DNA: TGTGCCAGCAGTTTGGCAGGTAGGACCTACGAGCAGTACTTC

clone size: NA
V gene: TRBV15
D gene: TRBD1
J gene: TRBJ2-5
CDR3 protein: CATSRVRQGSETQYF
CDR3 DNA: TGTGCCACCAGCAGAGTCCGACAGGGGTCAGAGACCCAGTACTTC

clone size: NA
V gene: TRBV9
D gene: TRBD2
J gene: TRBJ2-2
CDR3 protein: CASSAPGLAVKPNTGELFF
CDR3 DNA: TGTGCCAGCAGCGCCCCGGGACTAGCGGTGAAACCGAACACCGGGGAGCTGTTTTTT

clone size: NA
V gene: TRBV21-1
D gene: NA
J gene: TRBJ2-7
CDR3 protein: CASSITGESSYEQYF
CDR3 DNA: TGTGCCAGCAGCATCACAGGCGAAAGCTCCTACGAGCAGTACTTC

clone size: NA
V gene: TRBV27
D gene: TRBD1
J gene: TRBJ2-2
CDR3 protein: CASRGTDFTGELFF
CDR3 DNA: TGTGCCAGCAGAGGGACAGACTTTACCGGGGAGCTGTTTTTT